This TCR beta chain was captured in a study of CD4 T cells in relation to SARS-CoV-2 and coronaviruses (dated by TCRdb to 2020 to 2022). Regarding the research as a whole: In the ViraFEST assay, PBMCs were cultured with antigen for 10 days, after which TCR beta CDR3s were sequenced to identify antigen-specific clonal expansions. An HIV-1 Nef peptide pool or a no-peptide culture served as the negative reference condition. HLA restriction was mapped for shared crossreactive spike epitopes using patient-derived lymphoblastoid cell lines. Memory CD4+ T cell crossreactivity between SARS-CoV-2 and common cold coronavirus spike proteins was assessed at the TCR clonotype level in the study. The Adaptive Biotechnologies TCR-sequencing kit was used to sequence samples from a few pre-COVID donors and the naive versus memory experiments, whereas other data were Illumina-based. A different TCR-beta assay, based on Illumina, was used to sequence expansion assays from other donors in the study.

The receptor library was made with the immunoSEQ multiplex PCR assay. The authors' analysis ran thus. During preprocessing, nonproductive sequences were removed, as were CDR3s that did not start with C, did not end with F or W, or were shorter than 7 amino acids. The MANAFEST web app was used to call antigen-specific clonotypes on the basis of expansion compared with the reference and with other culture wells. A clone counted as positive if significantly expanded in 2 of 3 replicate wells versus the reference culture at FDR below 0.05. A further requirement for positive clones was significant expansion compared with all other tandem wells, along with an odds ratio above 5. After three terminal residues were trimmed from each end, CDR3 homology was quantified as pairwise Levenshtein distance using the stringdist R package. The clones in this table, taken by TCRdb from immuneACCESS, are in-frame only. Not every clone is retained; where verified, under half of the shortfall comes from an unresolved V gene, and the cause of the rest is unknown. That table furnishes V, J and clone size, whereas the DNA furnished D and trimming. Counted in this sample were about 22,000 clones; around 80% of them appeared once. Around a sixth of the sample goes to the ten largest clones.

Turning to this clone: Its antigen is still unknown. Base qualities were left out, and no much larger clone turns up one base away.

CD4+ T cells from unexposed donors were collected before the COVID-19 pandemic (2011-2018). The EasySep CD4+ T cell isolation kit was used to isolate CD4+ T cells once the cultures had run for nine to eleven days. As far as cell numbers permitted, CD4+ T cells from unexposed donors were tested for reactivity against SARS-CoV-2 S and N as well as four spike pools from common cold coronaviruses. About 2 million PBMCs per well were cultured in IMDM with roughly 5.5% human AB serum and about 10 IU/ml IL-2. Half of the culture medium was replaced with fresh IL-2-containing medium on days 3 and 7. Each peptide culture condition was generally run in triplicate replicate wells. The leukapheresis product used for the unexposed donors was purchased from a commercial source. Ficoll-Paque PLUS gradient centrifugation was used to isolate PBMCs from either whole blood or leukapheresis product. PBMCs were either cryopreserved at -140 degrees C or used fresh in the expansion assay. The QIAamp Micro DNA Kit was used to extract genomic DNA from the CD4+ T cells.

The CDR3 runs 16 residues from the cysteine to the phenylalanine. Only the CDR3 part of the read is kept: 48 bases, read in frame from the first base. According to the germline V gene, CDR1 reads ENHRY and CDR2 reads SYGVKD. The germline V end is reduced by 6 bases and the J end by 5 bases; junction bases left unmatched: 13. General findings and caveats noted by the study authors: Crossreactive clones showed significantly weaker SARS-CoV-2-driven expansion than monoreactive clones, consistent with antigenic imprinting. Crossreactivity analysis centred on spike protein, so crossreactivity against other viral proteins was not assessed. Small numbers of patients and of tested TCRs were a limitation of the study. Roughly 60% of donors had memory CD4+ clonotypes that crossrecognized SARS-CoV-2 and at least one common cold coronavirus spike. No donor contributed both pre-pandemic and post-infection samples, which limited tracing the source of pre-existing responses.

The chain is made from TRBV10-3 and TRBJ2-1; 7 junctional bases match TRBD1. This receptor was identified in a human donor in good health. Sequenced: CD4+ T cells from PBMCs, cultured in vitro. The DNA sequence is TGTGCCATCAGCGACCCTCCGAGACAGGGTCACAATGAGCAGTTCTTC. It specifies CAISDPPRQGHNEQFF.